The entry that follows covers one T cell receptor beta chain sequence. Its antigen remains unknown. Building the TCR beta libraries relied on iRepertoire HTBI primers, and CDR3 regions underwent Arm-PCR. Authors' methods: Spanning all samples, the identified segments comprised 60 to 80 TRBV and more than 11 TRBJ. In TCRdb, the multiplex PCR reads were re-called with MiXCR into one record per CDR3 protein. The V and J calls were determined by TCRdb, not by the authors. The sample contains hundreds of thousands of distinct CDR3 sequences, 20% of which appear only once. Indicated time point: persistent/refractory GD, antithyroid drugs over 5 years with positive TRAb. The TCR library was made from RNA that had been extracted from PBMCs in TRIzol. The data are from a study of regulatory T cells in long-lasting Graves disease. Study-wide findings and caveats: Under persistent disease, TRBV28, TRBJ1-2 and TRBJ2-5 were used preferentially.

The CDR3 sequence is 19 residues long. V shed 0 bases and J 0 bases; nucleotides not matched to a gene: 11. Germline V CDR1 and CDR2: DFQATT, SNEGSKA (reference sequence). The TCR originated in a female donor with Graves disease. This specimen was peripheral blood mononuclear cells (PBMCs), taken when the disease was refractory, from a patient treated with antithyroid drugs. V gene TRBV20-1 combines with J gene TRBJ1-6; TRBD1 agrees at 7 bases. For the CDR3, the DNA is TGCAGTGCTAGAGATCGGGCGGACAGGAGAGGCTCCTATAATTCACCCCTCCACTTT. Translation: CSARDRADRRGSYNSPLHF.